Below, 32 T cell receptor beta chains from the same sample are listed, as sequenced in a study of T cells in Graves' hyperthyroidism and ophthalmopathy. The investigators amplified TCR beta CDR3 regions from RNA transcripts. In the first-round RT-PCR of the TCR CDR3, the HTBI primer set was used. TCRdb used MiXCR to reprocess the multiplex PCR reads, holding one entry per CDR3 protein. The profile shows some 300,000 distinct CDR3 sequences, approximately 15% of them singletons. Sequenced: blood. These receptors were obtained from a woman aged 40 to 50 with Graves' hyperthyroidism.

There are many counts of this clonotype. V usage is TRBV4-2 and J usage is TRBJ1-5; the D is unclear. V was shortened by 0 bases and J by 4 bases, with 19 bases between the two germline ends. The CDR3 is 18 amino acids. Germline V gene lookup returns CDR1 LGHNA and CDR2 YNFKEQ. CDR3 in DNA: TGTGCCAGCAGCCAAGATCTTCCAGGTCCCACCGTAAATCAGCCCCAGCATTTT. Translation: CASSQDLPGPTVNQPQHF.

About this clonotype itself: A much more abundant neighbour one base away suggests this may be a read error. V and J are TRBV5-6 and TRBJ2-7, with D maybe TRBD2 (6 bases). Germline assignment: CDR1 SGHDT and CDR2 YYEEEE. The CDR3 is 14 residues long. As DNA, the CDR3 is TGTGCCAACAGCTTAGGGGACTTCCCCTACGAGCAGTACTTC. Translated: CANSLGDFPYEQYF.

The sample holds many counts of this clonotype. The chain carries TRBV7-9 and TRBJ2-2, with TRBD1 matching 10 bases. CDR1 and CDR2 from the germline V gene are SEHNR and FQNEAQ (reference sequence). CDR3 size: 13 residues. Unmatched junction bases numbered 5, after V lost 7 bases and J lost 9 bases. The CDR3 spells CASKRDRGRELFF. CDR3 nucleotide sequence: TGTGCCAGCAAGCGGGACAGGGGTCGGGAGCTGTTTTTT.

This clonotype appeared a few times. The V gene is TRBV7-8, the J gene TRBJ2-1; unclear D gene. Germline CDR1 is SGHVS and CDR2 is FQNEAQ. The CDR3 is made up of 16 amino acids. With 2 bases removed from V and 0 bases from J, the gap between germline ends came to 11 bases. This CDR3 reads CASSLFPGPSYNEQFF. The CDR3, as DNA: TGTGCCAGCAGCTTATTCCCAGGACCCTCCTACAATGAGCAGTTCTTC.

This clonotype has just a few counts. The CDR3 region is CSVEDPYSGSYNEQFF. Here the CDR3 DNA reads TGCAGCGTTGAAGATCCCTATAGTGGGTCCTACAATGAGCAGTTCTTC. The J gene is TRBJ2-1, the V gene TRBV29-1, with D unresolved. There are 16 residues in the CDR3. Per the germline V gene, CDR1 is SQVTM and CDR2 is ANQGSEA. Trimming shortened V by 0 bases and J by 1 base, and 13 bases separated the two germline ends.

This clonotype was detected ten times or more. This rearrangement joins TRBV6-6 to TRBJ1-1, with a possible D match to TRBD1 (5 bases). Trimming took off 0 bases at V and 5 bases at J, with 10 bases between the two ends. The germline CDR1 and CDR2 sequences are MNHNY and SVGAGI (reference sequence). This CDR3 has 14 amino acids. The CDR3 DNA reads as TGTGCCAGCAGTTACTCGCGTGGGGGAACTGAAGCTTTCTTT. This codes for CASSYSRGGTEAFF.

This clonotype was detected many times. The V call is TRBV2, the J call TRBJ1-6, with D tentatively TRBD1 (6 bases). CDR3 length: 14 residues. CDR1 and CDR2 from the germline V gene are SNHLY and FYNNEI. The ends were cut back, 3 bases at V and 7 bases at J, with 10 bases in the middle. The CDR3 DNA is TGTGCCAGCAGTGAGAACAGGGACAATTCACCCCTCCACTTT. Translated, it gives CASSENRDNSPLHF.

A note on this clonotype: One base away lies a much larger clone, so this may be a sequencing read error. The chain couples TRBV7-3 to TRBJ2-7; unclear D gene. The DNA matches TRBJ2-1 better at its end, which makes the J call doubtful. CDR1 and CDR2 from the germline V gene are SGHTA and FQGTGA. The CDR3 spans 14 residues. The CDR3 loop reads CASSLKAGPDEQFF. CDR3 coding DNA: TGTGCCAGCAGCTTAAAGGCAGGACCCGACGAGCAGTTCTTC.

This clonotype came up a few times. The chain couples TRBV9 to TRBJ2-1, with 8 nucleotides matching TRBD2. The J segment lost 6 bases and the V segment lost 3 bases, leaving 8 bases of the junction unmatched. Germline CDR1 reads SGDLS; CDR2 reads YYNGEE. The CDR3 spans 15 residues. CDR3 residues: CASSGAGTRSNEQFF. CDR3 nucleotide sequence: TGTGCCAGCAGCGGAGCGGGGACTAGAAGCAATGAGCAGTTCTTC.

This clonotype came up many times. J is TRBJ2-5 and V is TRBV24-1; D perhaps matches TRBD2 (7 bases). The CDR3 has 15 amino acids. The V gene's germline CDR1 is KGHDR and CDR2 SFDVKD. Trimming cost V 2 bases and J 7 bases, with 16 bases left between them. The CDR3 coding sequence is TGTGCCACCAGTGATTCCGGGGGGCCTGGATGGACCCAGTACTTC. It specifies CATSDSGGPGWTQYF.

This clonotype has at least ten counts. This chain connects TRBV11-2 to TRBJ2-7; 8 bases match TRBD1. V was clipped by 2 bases and J by 2 bases; unmatched bases: 5. CDR1 is SGHAT, CDR2 FQNNGV, per germline. The CDR3 spans 15 residues. The CDR3 loop is CASSLYTGGTYEQYF. CDR3 DNA sequence: TGTGCCAGCAGCTTATATACAGGGGGAACCTACGAGCAGTACTTC.

This clonotype has a handful of counts. The rearrangement joins TRBV6-5 to TRBJ1-4; perhaps TRBD1 as D (5 bases). This CDR3 spans 16 amino acids. V lost 0 bases to trimming and J lost 8 bases, with 16 bases between them. The germline V gene encodes CDR1 MNHEY and CDR2 SVGAGI. The CDR3 loop reads CASSYSRGPRGEKLFF. The CDR3 nucleotides are TGTGCCAGCAGTTACTCCCGGGGCCCCCGCGGGGAAAAACTGTTTTTT.

V and J are TRBV7-9 and TRBJ2-1, with TRBD2 matching 9 bases. The CDR3 consists of 15 residues. The germline CDR1 and CDR2 sequences are SEHNR and FQNEAQ (reference sequence). V gave up 5 bases and J gave up 8 bases; unmatched junction bases: 10. The CDR3 coding sequence is TGTGCCAGCAGCCCAGTGGGTAGCGGGAGAGATGAGCAGTTCTTC. Encoded protein: CASSPVGSGRDEQFF. Full variable domain (outside the CDR3, taken from reference TRBV7-9 and TRBJ2-1): DTGVSQNPRHKITKRGQNVTFRCDPISEHNRLYWYRQTLGQGPEFLTYFQNEAQLEKSRLLSDRFSAERPKGSFSTLEIQRTEQGDSAMYLCASSPVGSGRDEQFFGPGTRLTVL.

This clonotype occurred many times. The chain carries TRBV28 and TRBJ2-1; either TRBD1 or TRBD2 may fit D (5 bases each). V was shortened by 6 bases and J by 3 bases, with 15 bases between the two germline ends. The CDR3 is 15 amino acids. Per germline, CDR1 MDHEN and CDR2 SYDVKM. The CDR3 here is CASRERDALYNEQFF. The CDR3 DNA reads TGTGCCAGCAGGGAGAGGGACGCCCTCTACAATGAGCAGTTCTTC.

This clonotype was seen many times. This chain links TRBV7-3 with TRBJ2-3, with 10 bases matching TRBD1. V was clipped by 5 bases and J by 3 bases; unmatched bases: 5. The germline gives CDR1 SGHTA, CDR2 FQGTGA. This CDR3 is built from 15 residues. The CDR3 DNA is TGTGCCAGCAGCACACGGACAGGGGGGACAGATACGCAGTATTTT. Translated: CASSTRTGGTDTQYF.

This clonotype occurred many times. This chain links TRBV28 with TRBJ1-1; D is ambiguous. CDR1 MDHEN and CDR2 SYDVKM come from the germline V gene. The length of the CDR3 is 16 residues. The V gene lost 3 bases and the J gene lost 1 base, with 15 bases spanning the gap. The CDR3 sequence: CASSFNPLVSNTEAFF. In DNA, the CDR3 is TGTGCCAGCAGTTTTAACCCTTTAGTCTCGAACACTGAAGCTTTCTTT.

A word on this clonotype: The junction departs from germline at one end; a sequencing error may be responsible. J is TRBJ2-7 and V is TRBV7-2, with D maybe TRBD1 (5 bases). The CDR3 sequence is 14 residues long. Looked up from germline, CDR1 is SGHTA and CDR2 is FQGNSA. The CDR3 spells CASSSQGMSYEQCF. In DNA form, the CDR3 reads TGTGCCAGCAGCTCTCAGGGTATGTCATACGAGCAGTGCTTC.

A remark on this clonotype: One junction end does not reproduce the germline sequence, and a read error may be involved. The gene calls are TRBV18 and TRBJ2-7; unclear D gene. Germline assignment: CDR1 KGHSH and CDR2 LQKENI. This CDR3 comprises 11 residues. The CDR3 loop is CASSSRIERYF. As DNA, the CDR3 is TGTGCCAGCTCATCTCGGATCGAGCGGTACTTC.

This clonotype has at least ten counts. V and J are TRBV6-5 and TRBJ1-1; 7 bases are shared with TRBD1. J was trimmed by 0 bases and V by 0 bases; bases with no gene match: 10. The CDR3 contains 18 residues. Germline V gene data show CDR1 as MNHEY and CDR2 as SVGAGI. The CDR3 DNA sequence: TGTGCCAGCAGTTACTCCGGTACAGGGGCTGCTTTGAACACTGAAGCTTTCTTT. This encodes CASSYSGTGAALNTEAFF.

The table lists this clonotype with many counts. The chain links TRBV29-1 to TRBJ2-7; TRBD2 aligns across 8 bases. Germline V gives CDR1 SQVTM, CDR2 ANQGSEA. The CDR3 is made up of 11 amino acids. With V trimmed by 7 bases and J by 5 bases, 4 bases remained unmatched. CDR3 sequence: CSARGGHEQYF. As DNA, the CDR3 is TGCAGCGCCCGGGGGGGCCACGAGCAGTACTTC.

This clonotype was recorded many times. The rearrangement joins TRBV2 to TRBJ2-2; tentatively, D is TRBD2 (5 bases). The CDR3 contains 15 residues. V was shortened by 7 bases and J by 1 base, with 13 bases between the two germline ends. The V gene's germline CDR1 is SNHLY and CDR2 FYNNEI. The CDR3 region is CASNGLGMNTGELFF. CDR3 nucleotide sequence: TGTGCCAGCAACGGACTGGGGATGAACACCGGGGAGCTGTTTTTT. Full variable domain (remainder filled in from reference TRBV2 and TRBJ2-2): EPEVTQTPSHQVTQMGQEVILRCVPISNHLYFYWYRQILGQKVEFLVSFYNNEISEKSEIFDDQFSVERPDGSNFTLKIRSTKLEDSAMYFCASNGLGMNTGELFFGEGSRLTVL.

Remarks on this clonotype: This may be a read error, as it is one base from a much larger clone. The gene calls are TRBV27 and TRBJ2-3; 7 bases fit TRBD1. CDR1 is MNHEY and CDR2 is SMNVEV in the germline V gene (reference sequence). V shed 8 bases and J 1 base; nucleotides not matched to a gene: 12. The CDR3 runs 16 residues. CDR3 sequence reads: CASSPWWGTGTDTQYF. CDR3 nucleotide sequence: TGTGCCAGCTCTCCATGGTGGGGGACAGGCACAGATACGCAGTATTTT.

This clonotype was seen a few times. This sequence joins TRBV20-1 and TRBJ2-3, with TRBD2 identical over 7 bases. The V segment lost 6 bases and the J segment 2 bases; nucleotides outside the gene matches: 8. The CDR3 contains 14 residues. CDR1 and CDR2 (germline): DFQATT, SNEGSKA (reference sequence). As DNA, the CDR3 is TGCAGTGCCGGTCGGGCGGGAGACACAGATACGCAGTATTTT. The encoded protein is CSAGRAGDTDTQYF.

V usage is TRBV5-1 and J usage is TRBJ2-7; 8 bases are shared with TRBD1. Germline trimming cut 4 bases from V and 6 bases from J; bases unmatched to any gene: 9. Germline V gene data show CDR1 as SGHRS and CDR2 as YFSETQ. CDR3 length equals 14 residues. The DNA of the CDR3 is TGCGCCAGCAGCCCCTCGGGACAGGCGTCCGAGCAGTACTTC. It translates to CASSPSGQASEQYF.

This clonotype occurred many times. This chain links TRBV7-3 with TRBJ2-1; 7 nucleotides agree with TRBD2. Germline CDR1 SGHTA, CDR2 FQGTGA. CDR3 size: 14 residues. V shed 2 bases, J shed 10 bases, and the junction held 8 bases outside the gene matches. CDR3 bases: TGTGCCAGCAGCTTACAGCCAGGACTAGTGGAGCAGTTCTTC. Amino acid sequence: CASSLQPGLVEQFF.

This clonotype has at least ten counts. The genes are TRBV28 and TRBJ1-4; D is perhaps TRBD1 (6 bases). The CDR3 is 14 residues long. CDR1 is MDHEN, CDR2 SYDVKM, per germline. Trimming stripped 6 bases from V and 3 bases from J, with 11 bases between. In DNA, the CDR3 is TGTGCCAGCAGCTCTGGACAGCCTAATGAAAAACTGTTTTTT. Its protein is CASSSGQPNEKLFF.

This clonotype was picked up a small number of times. The chain uses TRBV28 and TRBJ1-1; a possible D gene is TRBD1 (6 bases). V was cut by 4 bases and J by 1 base, with 28 bases left in between. The CDR3 consists of 20 residues. Germline V gene lookup returns CDR1 MDHEN and CDR2 SYDVKM. CDR3 sequence: CASSSLGAAYSGPTNTEAFF. CDR3 sequence (DNA): TGTGCCAGCAGTTCACTGGGGGCTGCATACTCGGGACCGACGAACACTGAAGCTTTCTTT.

This clonotype was seen more than once but under ten times. The V call is TRBV3-1, the J call TRBJ2-1; D is undetermined. Trimming pared 3 bases from V and 0 bases from J, leaving 12 bases between. This CDR3 contains 16 residues. The germline gives CDR1 LGHDT, CDR2 YNNKEL (reference sequence). CDR3 DNA: TGTGCCAGCAGCCAGGGCGGTCCCAGCTCCTACAATGAGCAGTTCTTC. It codes for CASSQGGPSSYNEQFF.

This clonotype has a handful of counts. The chain carries TRBV30 and TRBJ1-2; D ambiguous. Germline CDR1 and CDR2: GTSNPN and SVGIG (reference sequence). V lost 3 bases, J lost 7 bases, and 12 bases lay in between. CDR3 length: 12 residues. CDR3 protein: CAWSPPPGGYTF. The DNA for the CDR3 is TGTGCCTGGAGCCCCCCCCCGGGTGGCTACACCTTC.

At least ten counts were recorded for this clonotype. The chain links TRBV12-3 or TRBV12-4 to TRBJ2-1; 8 bases map to TRBD2. This CDR3 has 16 amino acids. J gave up 7 bases and V 5 bases, and 13 bases lay outside the gene matches. CDR3 residues: CASSPLEAGVWNEQFF. CDR3 nucleotide sequence: TGTGCCAGCAGTCCCTTAGAAGCGGGAGTCTGGAATGAGCAGTTCTTC.

Points on this clonotype: Given a much more abundant clone one base away, this may be a read error. The rearrangement joins TRBV5-6 to TRBJ2-2; D may be TRBD2 (6 bases). Germline lookup yields CDR1 SGHDT and CDR2 YYEEEE. The CDR3 totals 14 residues. The CDR3 here is CASSSRDRDGGLFF. The CDR3 region has the DNA TGTGCCAGCAGCTCTCGGGATAGGGACGGGGGGCTGTTTTTT.

At least ten counts were recorded for this clonotype. As DNA, the CDR3 is TGTGCCAGCAGCCGGGACGCCCAAGAGACCCAGTACTTC. Encoded protein: CASSRDAQETQYF. The V gene is TRBV6-2 or TRBV6-3, the J gene TRBJ2-5; D might be TRBD1 or TRBD2, each matching 5 bases. Germline V gene data show CDR1 as MNHEY and CDR2 as SVGEGT. This CDR3 has 13 amino acids. V dropped 6 bases and J dropped 1 base, with 9 bases sitting between them.